These 25 T cell receptor beta chains were sequenced from one sample in a study of blood T cell repertoires in COVID-19. The table came from immunoSEQ multiplex PCR; TCRdb's copy has only in-frame clones and leaves some out. The sample lists some 220,000 clones, roughly four fifths occurring once. Sequencing used peripheral blood. The receptors were sampled from an older woman with COVID-19, enrolled during active disease.

The chain has TRBV19 and TRBJ2-7; 12 bases map to TRBD2. Germline CDR1 is LNHDA and CDR2 is SQIVND (reference sequence). This CDR3 has 17 amino acids. Germline trimming cut 2 bases from V and 3 bases from J; bases unmatched to any gene: 8. The CDR3 loop is CASSISGLAGNGYEQYF. CDR3 nucleotide sequence: TGTGCCAGTAGTATATCGGGACTAGCGGGTAATGGCTACGAGCAGTACTTC.

The chain employs TRBV19 and TRBJ1-1; D is uncertain. Germline assignment: CDR1 LNHDA and CDR2 SQIVND (reference sequence). Trimming removed 7 bases at V and 3 bases at J, with 12 bases between. The CDR3 is 13 amino acids. The CDR3 is CASKLQIDTEAFF. As DNA, the CDR3 is TGTGCCAGTAAGTTACAGATCGACACTGAAGCTTTCTTT.

The chain combines TRBV12-5 with TRBJ2-2, with 9 bases fitting TRBD2. CDR1 and CDR2 (germline): LGHNT, FRNRAP. The trim removed 2 bases at V and 0 bases at J, leaving 4 bases unmatched. The CDR3 covers 17 residues. In DNA form, the CDR3 reads TGTGCTAGTGGTTTGCCTCGGACTAGCGCGAACACCGGGGAGCTGTTTTTT. It encodes CASGLPRTSANTGELFF. Based on the CDR3 plus reference TRBV12-5 and TRBJ2-2, the full variable domain is DARVTQTPRHKVTEMGQEVTMRCQPILGHNTVFWYRQTMMQGLELLAYFRNRAPLDDSGMPKDRFSAEMPDATLATLKIQPSEPRDSAVYFCASGLPRTSANTGELFFGEGSRLTVL.

This chain uses TRBV7-2 with TRBJ2-5; possible D gene TRBD1, 6 bases. Germline V gene sequence: CDR1 SGHTA, CDR2 FQGNSA. The ends were cut back, 5 bases at V and 4 bases at J, with 26 bases in the middle. The CDR3 has 18 residues. CDR3 amino acids: CASSPSPGTRKLGETQYF. In DNA form, the CDR3 reads TGTGCCAGCAGCCCCAGTCCCGGGACACGGAAGTTGGGAGAGACCCAGTACTTC.

This chain joins TRBV6-4 and TRBJ2-2; 8 bases match TRBD2. The CDR3 runs to 14 residues. The V gene's germline CDR1 is MRHNA and CDR2 SNTAGT. Losses at the gene ends were 7 bases for V and 6 bases for J; bases not matched to a gene: 7. CDR3: CASNRREEPGELFF. For the CDR3, the DNA is TGTGCCAGCAATCGGCGGGAGGAGCCCGGGGAGCTGTTTTTT.

CDR3 coding DNA: TGTGCCAGCAGTTTATTTGGGGGGGGCAGTAGCTCCTACGAGCAGTACTTC. It specifies CASSLFGGGSSSYEQYF. This sequence joins TRBV28 and TRBJ2-7, with D perhaps TRBD2 (7 bases). Germline V gene data show CDR1 as MDHEN and CDR2 as SYDVKM. This CDR3 region has 17 residues. V shed 1 base and J shed 0 bases, with 16 bases lying between them.

The rearrangement links TRBV18 to TRBJ2-3, with a tentative D call TRBD1 (5 bases). V lost 9 bases and J 2 bases, leaving 12 bases between the germline ends. This CDR3 contains 13 residues. CDR1 KGHSH and CDR2 LQKENI come from the germline V gene. CDR3 sequence: CASTQGSTDTQYF. Here the CDR3 DNA reads TGTGCCAGTACTCAGGGATCCACAGATACGCAGTATTTT.

This chain connects TRBV2 to TRBJ1-1, with 8 bases lining up with TRBD1. This CDR3 spans 14 amino acids. Germline loops: CDR1 SNHLY, CDR2 FYNNEI. V shed 6 bases and J 1 base; nucleotides not matched to a gene: 4. The CDR3 spells CASSADRGNTEAFF. CDR3 in DNA: TGTGCCAGCAGCGCCGACAGGGGGAACACTGAAGCTTTCTTT. The full variable domain, in which reference TRBV2 and TRBJ1-1 provide the parts outside the CDR3, is EPEVTQTPSHQVTQMGQEVILRCVPISNHLYFYWYRQILGQKVEFLVSFYNNEISEKSEIFDDQFSVERPDGSNFTLKIRSTKLEDSAMYFCASSADRGNTEAFFGQGTRLTVV.

The chain uses TRBV12-3 or TRBV12-4 and TRBJ1-1; D is perhaps TRBD1 (6 bases). The CDR3 spans 13 residues. The V end was cut by 5 bases, the J end by 4 bases, with 11 bases between. CDR3 sequence reads: CASSLQGSTEAFF. The CDR3, as DNA: TGTGCCAGCAGTCTTCAGGGGAGCACTGAAGCTTTCTTT.

V usage is TRBV30 and J usage is TRBJ2-7; D possibly corresponds to TRBD2 (6 bases). Trimming shortened V by 2 bases and J by 6 bases, and 23 bases separated the two germline ends. The length of the CDR3 is 16 residues. Germline CDR1 and CDR2: GTSNPN and SVGIG (reference sequence). The CDR3 nucleotides are TGTGCCTGGAGTTCCAGCGGGCTGCGTCCATCGACCGAGCAGTACTTC. It is translated as CAWSSSGLRPSTEQYF.

The chain joins TRBV5-1 to TRBJ2-7; TRBD1 is a possible D gene (5 bases). Germline lookup yields CDR1 SGHRS and CDR2 YFSETQ. This CDR3 comprises 14 residues. Trimming took off 0 bases at V and 5 bases at J, with 12 bases between the two ends. The CDR3 reads CASSLVAGSHEQYF. As DNA, the CDR3 is TGCGCCAGCAGCTTGGTGGCAGGGTCACACGAGCAGTACTTC.

This clone appeared a single time. The germline gene is not matched at one end of the junction; a read error may be the cause. The chain uses TRBV14 and TRBJ2-1, with TRBD2 matching over 7 bases. The germline gives CDR1 SGHDN, CDR2 FVKESK. The CDR3 covers 13 residues. The CDR3 reads CASSQEQAGISIF. The CDR3 DNA is TGTGCCAGCAGCCAAGAGCAAGCGGGAATATCTATCTTC.

The genes are TRBV2 and TRBJ2-2; tentatively, D is TRBD2 (6 bases). V was trimmed by 6 bases and J by 2 bases, leaving 7 bases between them. Germline values: CDR1 SNHLY, CDR2 FYNNEI. CDR3 size: 13 residues. The CDR3 DNA sequence: TGTGCCAGCAGCGGGAGCAACACCGGGGAGCTGTTTTTT. Amino acids: CASSGSNTGELFF.

The rearrangement joins TRBV29-1 to TRBJ2-5; no clear D. Germline V gives CDR1 SQVTM, CDR2 ANQGSEA. The CDR3 loop spans 11 amino acids. V was shortened by 6 bases and J by 3 bases, with 8 bases between the two germline ends. Written as DNA, the CDR3 is TGCAGCGTCGCCCCGGAAGAGACCCAGTACTTC. Encoded protein: CSVAPEETQYF.

The chain couples TRBV30 to TRBJ1-3; D is ambiguous. V was cut by 4 bases and J by 0 bases, with 4 bases left in between. The CDR3 loop spans 12 amino acids. Germline CDR1 is GTSNPN and CDR2 is SVGIG (reference sequence). The CDR3 coding sequence is TGTGCCTGGACTATCTCTGGAAACACCATATATTTT. Translation gives CAWTISGNTIYF. The whole variable domain, filled in from reference TRBV30 and TRBJ1-3, reads SQTIHQWPATLVQPVGSPLSLECTVEGTSNPNLYWYRQAAGRGLQLLFYSVGIGQISSEVPQNLSASRPQDRQFILSSKKLLLSDSGFYLCAWTISGNTIYFGEGSWLTVV.

This clone came up a few times. This rearrangement joins TRBV27 to TRBJ1-2, with D perhaps TRBD1 (5 bases). Per germline, CDR1 MNHEY and CDR2 SMNVEV (reference sequence). CDR3 size: 13 residues. V was cut by 2 bases and J by 4 bases, with 8 bases left in between. The CDR3, as DNA: TGTGCCAGCAGTTTACAGGGAAGCTATGGCTACACCTTC. It yields the protein CASSLQGSYGYTF.

The table lists this clone with many counts. This chain joins TRBV7-3 and TRBJ1-2; tentatively, D is TRBD1 (6 bases). CDR3 length: 12 residues. V dropped 5 bases and J dropped 7 bases, with 11 bases sitting between them. Germline V CDR1 and CDR2: SGHTA, FQGTGA. The CDR3 loop is CASSTGSFGYTF. The CDR3 nucleotides read TGTGCCAGCAGCACAGGGTCTTTTGGCTACACCTTC.

The chain is built from TRBV30 and TRBJ1-3; D not certain. Trimming stripped 3 bases from V and 0 bases from J, with 6 bases between. Germline CDR1 is GTSNPN and CDR2 is SVGIG (reference sequence). The CDR3 is 13 amino acids. In DNA, the CDR3 is TGTGCCTGGAGAACTGTCTCTGGAAACACCATATATTTT. As protein: CAWRTVSGNTIYF.

The genes are TRBV6-5 and TRBJ2-5; 8 bases agree with TRBD2. Germline V gene lookup returns CDR1 MNHEY and CDR2 SVGAGI. The CDR3 sequence is 14 residues long. Unmatched junction bases numbered 8, after V lost 7 bases and J lost 4 bases. The CDR3 DNA sequence: TGTGCCAGCAAAGCGGGAGCTGCGGTAGAGACCCAGTACTTC. Protein product: CASKAGAAVETQYF.

The chain uses TRBV9 and TRBJ1-1; a possible D gene is TRBD1 (5 bases). V lost 1 base to trimming and J lost 1 base, with 5 bases between them. The CDR3 loop spans 13 amino acids. Germline-derived CDR1 and CDR2 are SGDLS and YYNGEE. The CDR3 nucleotides are TGTGCCAGCAGCGTAAGGGGGAACACTGAAGCTTTCTTT. Protein: CASSVRGNTEAFF. Complete variable domain (other parts from reference TRBV9 and TRBJ1-1): DSGVTQTPKHLITATGQRVTLRCSPRSGDLSVYWYQQSLDQGLQFLIQYYNGEERAKGNILERFSAQQFPDLHSELNLSSLELGDSALYFCASSVRGNTEAFFGQGTRLTVV.

This rearrangement joins TRBV28 to TRBJ2-1; possible D gene TRBD1, 6 bases. CDR1 is MDHEN, CDR2 SYDVKM, per germline. This CDR3 spans 15 amino acids. The V end lost 5 bases, the J end lost 5 bases, and 16 bases lay between the germline ends. CDR3 nucleotide sequence: TGTGCCAGCAGTGGGGGCAGGGGATTCAACAATGAGCAGTTCTTC. This codes for CASSGGRGFNNEQFF.

This chain uses TRBV5-1 with TRBJ2-1; D ambiguous. This CDR3 region has 14 residues. Germline values: CDR1 SGHRS, CDR2 YFSETQ. Trimming left V 3 bases short and J 8 bases short, with 15 bases between. This CDR3 is CASSYMSASDEQFF. DNA of the CDR3: TGCGCCAGCAGCTACATGTCAGCGTCGGATGAGCAGTTCTTC.

This chain uses TRBV18 with TRBJ2-3, with TRBD1 as a possible D gene (5 bases). Looked up from germline, CDR1 is KGHSH and CDR2 is LQKENI. The CDR3 is 15 amino acids. Trimming removed 3 bases at V and 3 bases at J, with 13 bases between. CDR3 in amino acids: CASSPKQASTDTQYF. The CDR3 DNA reads TGTGCCAGCTCACCGAAACAGGCCTCGACAGATACGCAGTATTTT.

The V call is TRBV5-4, the J call TRBJ2-1; 8 nucleotides match TRBD1. CDR1 and CDR2 (germline): SGHNT, YYREEE (reference sequence). The CDR3 has 17 residues. The V segment lost 3 bases and the J segment 0 bases; nucleotides outside the gene matches: 8. The DNA for the CDR3 is TGTGCCAGCAGCTCCACCGACAGGGGAGGCTCCTACAATGAGCAGTTCTTC. Its translation is CASSSTDRGGSYNEQFF.

This clone was counted between two and nine times. V usage is TRBV27 and J usage is TRBJ2-7; D gene ambiguous. Germline V gives CDR1 MNHEY, CDR2 SMNVEV (reference sequence). The CDR3 runs 13 residues. V was cut by 9 bases and J by 1 base, with 13 bases left in between. The CDR3 loop reads CASMARWSYEQYF. DNA for the CDR3: TGTGCCAGTATGGCCCGTTGGTCCTACGAGCAGTACTTC.